The T cell receptor (beta chain) described here comes from a study of T cells after yellow fever vaccination. For the study at large: Fractions with few cells were prepared using SMART-Seq v4 Ultra Low Input.

In making TCR cDNA, 5'RACE template switching added a universal primer site and UMIs to it. TCRdb analysed the 5' RACE reads with MiXCR anew, one entry per CDR3 protein. The profile shows 350,000 to 450,000 distinct CDR3 sequences, over 5% of them singletons. This CDR3 has 17 residues. CDR1 and CDR2 (germline): DFQATT, SNEGSKA (reference sequence). The V segment lost 3 bases and the J segment 3 bases; nucleotides outside the gene matches: 13. This clonotype was found many times. Here the sequenced sample was PBMCs, taken 5 days after the yellow fever booster vaccination. The V gene is TRBV20-1, the J gene TRBJ2-3, with 9 bases lining up with TRBD2. The source of this sequence is a man aged 25-45 years who received the YFV17D yellow fever vaccine. CDR3 residues: CSARDTSLAGVTDTQYF. CDR3 nucleotide sequence: TGCAGTGCTAGGGATACGAGTTTAGCGGGAGTAACAGATACGCAGTATTTT.